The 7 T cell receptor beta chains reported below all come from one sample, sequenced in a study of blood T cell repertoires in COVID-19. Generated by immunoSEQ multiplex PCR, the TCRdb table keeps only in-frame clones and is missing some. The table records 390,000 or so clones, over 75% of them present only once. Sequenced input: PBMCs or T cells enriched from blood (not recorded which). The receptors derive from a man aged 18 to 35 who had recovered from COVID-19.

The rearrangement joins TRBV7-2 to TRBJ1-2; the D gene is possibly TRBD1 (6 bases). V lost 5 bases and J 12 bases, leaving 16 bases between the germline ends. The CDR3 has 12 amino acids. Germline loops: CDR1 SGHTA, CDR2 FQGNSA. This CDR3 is CASSVEQGLNTF. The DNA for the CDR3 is TGTGCCAGCAGCGTCGAACAGGGATTAAACACCTTC. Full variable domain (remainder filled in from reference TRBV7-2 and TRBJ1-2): GAGVSQSPSNKVTEKGKDVELRCDPISGHTALYWYRQSLGQGLEFLIYFQGNSAPDKSGLPSDRFSAERTGGSVSTLTIQRTQQEDSAVYLCASSVEQGLNTFGSGTRLTVV.

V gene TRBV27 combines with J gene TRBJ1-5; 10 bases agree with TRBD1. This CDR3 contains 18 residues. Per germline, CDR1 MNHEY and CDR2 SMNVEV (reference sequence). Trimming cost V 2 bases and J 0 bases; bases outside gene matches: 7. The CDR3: CASSLVYGTGDSNQPQHF. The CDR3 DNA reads TGTGCCAGCAGTTTAGTATACGGGACAGGGGATAGCAATCAGCCCCAGCATTTT.

The CDR3 reads CASSPGGFGASYNEQFF. As DNA, the CDR3 is TGTGCCAGCAGCCCGGGGGGGTTTGGGGCATCTTACAATGAGCAGTTCTTC. The V and J genes are TRBV7-9 and TRBJ2-1; 8 nucleotides line up with TRBD2. The J segment lost 4 bases and the V segment lost 5 bases, leaving 13 bases of the junction unmatched. CDR3 size: 17 residues. Germline CDR1 reads SEHNR; CDR2 reads FQNEAQ (reference sequence).

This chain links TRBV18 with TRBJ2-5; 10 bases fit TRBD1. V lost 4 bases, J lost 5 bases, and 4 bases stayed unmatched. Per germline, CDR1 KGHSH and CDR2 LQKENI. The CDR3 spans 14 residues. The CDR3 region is CASSQGTGDETQYF. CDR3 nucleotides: TGTGCCAGCTCACAAGGGACAGGGGACGAGACCCAGTACTTC.

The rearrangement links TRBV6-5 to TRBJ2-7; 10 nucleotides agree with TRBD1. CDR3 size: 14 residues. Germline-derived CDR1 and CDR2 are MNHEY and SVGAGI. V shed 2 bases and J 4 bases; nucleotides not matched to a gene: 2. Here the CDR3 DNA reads TGTGCCAGCAGTTACGGGACAGGGGTGTACGAGCAGTACTTC. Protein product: CASSYGTGVYEQYF.

The CDR3 DNA is TGTGCTAGTGGCGCCCAAGGACAGGGGCGGTACAATGAGCAGTTCTTC. Its protein is CASGAQGQGRYNEQFF. The V and J genes are TRBV12-5 and TRBJ2-1; 9 nucleotides agree with TRBD1. CDR1 is LGHNT, CDR2 FRNRAP, per germline. The length of the CDR3 is 16 residues. Trimming removed 6 bases from V and 4 bases from J; junction bases left unmatched: 10.

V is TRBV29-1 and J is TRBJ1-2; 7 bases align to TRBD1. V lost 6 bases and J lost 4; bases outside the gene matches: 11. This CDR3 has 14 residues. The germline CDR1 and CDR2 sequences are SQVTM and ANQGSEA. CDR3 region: CSVTAGTASYGYTF. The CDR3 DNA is TGCAGCGTCACTGCCGGGACAGCTAGCTATGGCTACACCTTC.